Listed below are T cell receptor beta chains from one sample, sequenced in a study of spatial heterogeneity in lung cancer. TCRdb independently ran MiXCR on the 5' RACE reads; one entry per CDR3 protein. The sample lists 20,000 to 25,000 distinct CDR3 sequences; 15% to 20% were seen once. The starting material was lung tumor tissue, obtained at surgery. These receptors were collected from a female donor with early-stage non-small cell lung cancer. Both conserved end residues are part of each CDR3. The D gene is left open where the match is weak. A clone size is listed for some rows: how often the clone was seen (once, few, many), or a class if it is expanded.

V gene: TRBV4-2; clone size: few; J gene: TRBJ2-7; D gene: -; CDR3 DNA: TGTGCCAGCAGCCAAGATCTGGGCCCGGGAGCACCCTACGAGCAGTACTTC; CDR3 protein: CASSQDLGPGAPYEQYF
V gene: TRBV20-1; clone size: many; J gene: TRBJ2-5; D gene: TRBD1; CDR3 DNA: TGCAGTGCGGCCCGAGACAGGGGGCACCCTCAAGAGACCCAGTACTTC; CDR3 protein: CSAARDRGHPQETQYF
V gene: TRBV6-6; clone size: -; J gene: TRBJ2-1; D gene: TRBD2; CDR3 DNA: TGTGCCAGCAGTTACGGCGGGAGTTTAAATGAGCAGTTCTTC; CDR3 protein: CASSYGGSLNEQFF
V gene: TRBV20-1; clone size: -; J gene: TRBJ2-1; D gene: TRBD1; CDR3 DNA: TGCAGTGCTCCTTCGAGATTGGCAGGGACAGGGGGATCTAGCGGTAACTACAATGAGCAGTTCTTC; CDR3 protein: CSAPSRLAGTGGSSGNYNEQFF
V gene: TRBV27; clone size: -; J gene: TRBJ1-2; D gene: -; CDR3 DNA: TGTGCCAGCAGTCTCCTCAGCGGGGGTTTCTATGGCTACACCTTC; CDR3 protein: CASSLLSGGFYGYTF
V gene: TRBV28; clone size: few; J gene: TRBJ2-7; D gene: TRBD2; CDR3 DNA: TGTGCCAGCACCTCGGGGGGTAAGGAGCAGTACTTC; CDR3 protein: CASTSGGKEQYF
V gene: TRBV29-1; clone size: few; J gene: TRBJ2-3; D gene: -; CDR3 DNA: TGCAGCGTTGTGCGAGGGGATACGCAGTATTTT; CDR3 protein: CSVVRGDTQYF
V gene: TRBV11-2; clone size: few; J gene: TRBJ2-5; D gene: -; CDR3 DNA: TGTGCCAGCAGCTTAGGTCCCACGGAGACCCAGTACTTC; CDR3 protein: CASSLGPTETQYF
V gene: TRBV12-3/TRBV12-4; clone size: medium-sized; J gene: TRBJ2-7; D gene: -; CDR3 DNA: TGTGCCAGCAGCTTCGGAGGGGAGCAGTACTTC; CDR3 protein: CASSFGGEQYF
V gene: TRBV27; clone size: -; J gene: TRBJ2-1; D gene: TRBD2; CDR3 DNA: TGTGCCAGCAGTTTATACGGGGGGGGCCTAGGCCGCAATGAGCAGTTCTTC; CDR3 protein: CASSLYGGGLGRNEQFF
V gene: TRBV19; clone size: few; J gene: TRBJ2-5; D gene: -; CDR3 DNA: TGTGCCAGTAGTAAGAACCCCGGGACCTTTCAAGAGACCCAGTACTTC; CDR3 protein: CASSKNPGTFQETQYF
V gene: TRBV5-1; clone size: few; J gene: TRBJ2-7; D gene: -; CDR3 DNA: TGCGCCAGCAGCTTGGGCCAGGGATCACGCGAGCAGTACTTC; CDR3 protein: CASSLGQGSREQYF
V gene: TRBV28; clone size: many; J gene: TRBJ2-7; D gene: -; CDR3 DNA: TGTGCCAGCTCGAAGGCGGGCTATGAATCCTACGAGCAGTACTTC; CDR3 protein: CASSKAGYESYEQYF
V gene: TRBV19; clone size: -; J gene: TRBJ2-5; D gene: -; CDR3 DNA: TGTGCCAGTAGTATGCTCCGGGCCAGCGAGACCCAGTACTTC; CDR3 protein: CASSMLRASETQYF
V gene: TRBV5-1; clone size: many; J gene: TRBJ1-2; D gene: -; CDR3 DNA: TGCGCCAGCAGCTTGGCCTTAGGGCAGGGAGATGGCTACACCTTC; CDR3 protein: CASSLALGQGDGYTF
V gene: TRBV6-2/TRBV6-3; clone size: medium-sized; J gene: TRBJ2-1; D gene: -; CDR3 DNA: TGTGCCAGCAGCCGGTATTACCAGCAGTTCTTC; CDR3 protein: CASSRYYQQFF
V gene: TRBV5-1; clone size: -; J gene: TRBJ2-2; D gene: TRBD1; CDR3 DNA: TGCGCCAGCAGCTTCCAGACAGGGTCGGGCACCGGGGAGCTGTTTTTT; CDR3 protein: CASSFQTGSGTGELFF
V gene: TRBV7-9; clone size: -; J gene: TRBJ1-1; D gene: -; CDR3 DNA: TGTGCCAGCAGCACGACGGGAGAGAACACTGAAGCTTTCTTT; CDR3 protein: CASSTTGENTEAFF
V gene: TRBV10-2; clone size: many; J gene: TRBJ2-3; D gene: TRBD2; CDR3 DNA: TGCGCCAGCAGTGGAAGCGGGAGGGCCCTCGCAGATACGCAGTATTTT; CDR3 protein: CASSGSGRALADTQYF
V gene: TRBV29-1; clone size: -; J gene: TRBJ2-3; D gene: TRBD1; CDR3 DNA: TGCAGCGCCCCGGGACAGGGGGCTCTGGATACGCAGTATTTT; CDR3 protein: CSAPGQGALDTQYF
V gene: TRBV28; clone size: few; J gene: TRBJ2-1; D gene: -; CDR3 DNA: TGTGCCAGCAGTTTAGCGGGAAGATCATACAATGAGCAGTTCTTC; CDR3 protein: CASSLAGRSYNEQFF
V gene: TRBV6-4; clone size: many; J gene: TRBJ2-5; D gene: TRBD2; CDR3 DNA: TGTGCCAGCAGGATCGAGACTAGCGGGGGGCCCCAAGAGACCCAGTACTTC; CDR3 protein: CASRIETSGGPQETQYF
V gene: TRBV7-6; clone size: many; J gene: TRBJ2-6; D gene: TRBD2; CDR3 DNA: TGTGCCAGCAGCTTAGCGGGACTAGCGGTTGACCTGACTTTC; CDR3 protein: CASSLAGLAVDLTF
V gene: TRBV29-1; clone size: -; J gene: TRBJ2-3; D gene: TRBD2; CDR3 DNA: TGCAGCGTTGATACGACTAGCGGGAGTGTTCGTTTGAGAACAGATACGCAGTATTTT; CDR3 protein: CSVDTTSGSVRLRTDTQYF
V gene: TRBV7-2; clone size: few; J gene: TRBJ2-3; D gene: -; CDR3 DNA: TGTGCCAGCAGCCCACCCGGGTCTCCTCGTACGCAGTATTTT; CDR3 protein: CASSPPGSPRTQYF
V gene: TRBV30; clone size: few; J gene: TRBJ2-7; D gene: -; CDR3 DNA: TGTGCCTGGAGTGTATTGCCCGATTACGAGCAGTACTTC; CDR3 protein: CAWSVLPDYEQYF
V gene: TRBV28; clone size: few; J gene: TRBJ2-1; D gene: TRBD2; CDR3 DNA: TGTGCCAGCAGAAGAGCGGGGGTGGGTTACAATGAGCAGTTCTTC; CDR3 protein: CASRRAGVGYNEQFF
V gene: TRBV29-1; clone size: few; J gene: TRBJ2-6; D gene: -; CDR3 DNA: TGCAGCGTTGAAGAATATCCTGGGGCCAACGTCCTGACTTTC; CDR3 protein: CSVEEYPGANVLTF
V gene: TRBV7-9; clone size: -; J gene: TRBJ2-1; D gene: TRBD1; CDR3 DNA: TGTGCCAGCAGCTGGGGACAGAAGAATGAGCAGTTCTTC; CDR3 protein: CASSWGQKNEQFF
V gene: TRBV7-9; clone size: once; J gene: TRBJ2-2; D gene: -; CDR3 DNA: TGTGCCAGCAGCTCCACCAACACCGGGGAGCTGTTTTTT; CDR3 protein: CASSSTNTGELFF
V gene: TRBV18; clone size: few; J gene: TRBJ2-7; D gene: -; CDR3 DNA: TGTGCCAGCTCATTCGGACAGACCTACGAGCAGTACTTC; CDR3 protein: CASSFGQTYEQYF
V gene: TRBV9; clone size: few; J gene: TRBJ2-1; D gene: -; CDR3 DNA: TGTGCCAGCAGCGTAGCGGCTACCCCCTCCTACAATGAGCAGTTCTTC; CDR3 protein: CASSVAATPSYNEQFF
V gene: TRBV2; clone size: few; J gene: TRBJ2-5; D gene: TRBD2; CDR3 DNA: TGTGCCAGCAGTCCATTTAGCGGGCAAGAGACCCAGTACTTC; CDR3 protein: CASSPFSGQETQYF
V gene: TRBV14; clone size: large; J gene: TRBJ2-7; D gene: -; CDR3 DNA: TGTGCCAGCAGCCAAGCCCCACCTTTCCAGGCGGGGACCTCCTACGAGCAGTACTTC; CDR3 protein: CASSQAPPFQAGTSYEQYF
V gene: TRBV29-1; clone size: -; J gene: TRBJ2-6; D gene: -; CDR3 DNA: TGCAGCGTTGCTGGAGGGTCTGGGGCCAACGTCCTGACTTTC; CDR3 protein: CSVAGGSGANVLTF
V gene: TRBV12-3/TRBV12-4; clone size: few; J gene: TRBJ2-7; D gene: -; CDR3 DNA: TGTGCCAGCAGTGTCGACACAGGAGCCTCCTACGAGCAGTACTTC; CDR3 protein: CASSVDTGASYEQYF
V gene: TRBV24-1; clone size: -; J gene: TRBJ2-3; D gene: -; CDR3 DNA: TGTTCCACCAGTGGCGCAGGATGGACAGATACGCAGTATTTT; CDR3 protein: CSTSGAGWTDTQYF
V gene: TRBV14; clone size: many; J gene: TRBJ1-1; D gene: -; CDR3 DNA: TGTGCCAGCAGCCCGCAGGCGTTCACTGAAGCTTTCTTT; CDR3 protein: CASSPQAFTEAFF
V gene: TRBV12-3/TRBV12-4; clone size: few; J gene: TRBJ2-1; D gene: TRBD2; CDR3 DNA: TGTGCCAGCAGTAAGGGACTAGCGGGGGGCGCGGAGCAGTTCTTC; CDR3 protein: CASSKGLAGGAEQFF
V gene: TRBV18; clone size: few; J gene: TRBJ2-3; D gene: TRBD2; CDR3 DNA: TGTGCCAGCTCACCCTCACTAGCGGGAGACACAGATACGCAGTATTTT; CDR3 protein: CASSPSLAGDTDTQYF
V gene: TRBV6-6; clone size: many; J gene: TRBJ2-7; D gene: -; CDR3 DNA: TGTGCCAGCAGTTATTCTAGGGGGTCTGGGGGAGGGCCGCTATCCTACGAGCAGTACTTC; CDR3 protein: CASSYSRGSGGGPLSYEQYF
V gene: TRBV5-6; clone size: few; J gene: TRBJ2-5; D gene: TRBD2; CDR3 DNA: TGTGCCAGCAGCTTGGATGGACTAGCCTTAGAGACCCAGTACTTC; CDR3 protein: CASSLDGLALETQYF
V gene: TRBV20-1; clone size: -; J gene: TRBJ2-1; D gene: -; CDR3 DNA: TGCAGTGCTAGAGATTTGCTGGGGGACCTCCCCTACAATGAGCAGTTCTTC; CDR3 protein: CSARDLLGDLPYNEQFF
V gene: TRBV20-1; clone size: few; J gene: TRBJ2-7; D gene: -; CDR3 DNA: TGCAGTGCTAGAGATGACAACAGCTACTACGAGCAGTACTTC; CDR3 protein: CSARDDNSYYEQYF
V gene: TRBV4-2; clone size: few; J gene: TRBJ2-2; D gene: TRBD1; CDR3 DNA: TGTGCCAGCAGCAGAGACAGGGGGCGGAACACCGGGGAGCTGTTTTTT; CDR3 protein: CASSRDRGRNTGELFF
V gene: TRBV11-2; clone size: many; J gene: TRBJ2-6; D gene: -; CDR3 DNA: TGTGCCAGCAGCTCCTGGGGGGAGACAGTCCGGGGGGCCAACGTCCTGACTTTC; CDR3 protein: CASSSWGETVRGANVLTF
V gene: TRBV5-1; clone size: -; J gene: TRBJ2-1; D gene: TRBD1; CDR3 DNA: TGCGCCAGCAGCTCGGGACAGCACAATGAGCAGTTCTTC; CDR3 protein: CASSSGQHNEQFF
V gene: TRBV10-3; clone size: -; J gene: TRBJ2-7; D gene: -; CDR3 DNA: TGTGCCATCAGCCCCGGGCGGGTACCTTCGGAGCAGTACTTC; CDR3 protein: CAISPGRVPSEQYF
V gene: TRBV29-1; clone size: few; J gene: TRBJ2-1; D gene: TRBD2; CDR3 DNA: TGCAGCGGAAGACTAGCGGAGCACAATGAGCAGTTCTTC; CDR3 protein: CSGRLAEHNEQFF
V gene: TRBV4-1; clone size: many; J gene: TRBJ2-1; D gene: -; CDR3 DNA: TGCGCCAGCAGCCAAAGTTCACAGGGCTCCTACAATGAGCAGTTCTTC; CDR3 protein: CASSQSSQGSYNEQFF
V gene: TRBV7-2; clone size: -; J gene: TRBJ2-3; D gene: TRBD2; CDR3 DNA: TGTGCCAGCAGCTTAGGGGCTAGCGGGAGGTTGGATACGCAGTATTTT; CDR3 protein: CASSLGASGRLDTQYF
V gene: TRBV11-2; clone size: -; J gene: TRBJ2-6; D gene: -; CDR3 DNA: TGTGCCAGCAGCTCGGGACATTCGAGCTCTGGGGCCAACGTCCTGACTTTC; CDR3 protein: CASSSGHSSSGANVLTF
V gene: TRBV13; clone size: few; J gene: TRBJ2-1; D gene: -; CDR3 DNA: TGTGCCAGCAGCTTATGGGGGAGTACTAACCGGGAGCAGTTCTTC; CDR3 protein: CASSLWGSTNREQFF
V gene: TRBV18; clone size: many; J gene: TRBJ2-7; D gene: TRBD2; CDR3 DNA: TGTGCCAGCTCACCTTTTAGCGGGACCGGGGCCGAGCAGTACTTC; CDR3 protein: CASSPFSGTGAEQYF
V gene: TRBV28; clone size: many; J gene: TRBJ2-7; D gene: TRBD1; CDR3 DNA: TGTGCCAGCAGCTCGGTGGGACAGATATACGAGCAGTACTTC; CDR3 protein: CASSSVGQIYEQYF
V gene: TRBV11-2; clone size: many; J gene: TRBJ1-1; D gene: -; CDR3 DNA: TGTGCCAGCAGCTTAGTATCCTACACTGAAGCTTTCTTT; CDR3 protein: CASSLVSYTEAFF
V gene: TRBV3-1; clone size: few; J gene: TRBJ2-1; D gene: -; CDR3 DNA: TGTGCCAGCAGCCAAGATCGTCTTAGCGGCGGGACCCTTTACAATGAGCAGTTCTTC; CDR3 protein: CASSQDRLSGGTLYNEQFF
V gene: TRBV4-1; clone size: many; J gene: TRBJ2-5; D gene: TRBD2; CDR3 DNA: TGCGCCAGCAGCCAAGATCCAGCGGGAGCGCAGCAAGAGACCCAGTACTTC; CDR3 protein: CASSQDPAGAQQETQYF